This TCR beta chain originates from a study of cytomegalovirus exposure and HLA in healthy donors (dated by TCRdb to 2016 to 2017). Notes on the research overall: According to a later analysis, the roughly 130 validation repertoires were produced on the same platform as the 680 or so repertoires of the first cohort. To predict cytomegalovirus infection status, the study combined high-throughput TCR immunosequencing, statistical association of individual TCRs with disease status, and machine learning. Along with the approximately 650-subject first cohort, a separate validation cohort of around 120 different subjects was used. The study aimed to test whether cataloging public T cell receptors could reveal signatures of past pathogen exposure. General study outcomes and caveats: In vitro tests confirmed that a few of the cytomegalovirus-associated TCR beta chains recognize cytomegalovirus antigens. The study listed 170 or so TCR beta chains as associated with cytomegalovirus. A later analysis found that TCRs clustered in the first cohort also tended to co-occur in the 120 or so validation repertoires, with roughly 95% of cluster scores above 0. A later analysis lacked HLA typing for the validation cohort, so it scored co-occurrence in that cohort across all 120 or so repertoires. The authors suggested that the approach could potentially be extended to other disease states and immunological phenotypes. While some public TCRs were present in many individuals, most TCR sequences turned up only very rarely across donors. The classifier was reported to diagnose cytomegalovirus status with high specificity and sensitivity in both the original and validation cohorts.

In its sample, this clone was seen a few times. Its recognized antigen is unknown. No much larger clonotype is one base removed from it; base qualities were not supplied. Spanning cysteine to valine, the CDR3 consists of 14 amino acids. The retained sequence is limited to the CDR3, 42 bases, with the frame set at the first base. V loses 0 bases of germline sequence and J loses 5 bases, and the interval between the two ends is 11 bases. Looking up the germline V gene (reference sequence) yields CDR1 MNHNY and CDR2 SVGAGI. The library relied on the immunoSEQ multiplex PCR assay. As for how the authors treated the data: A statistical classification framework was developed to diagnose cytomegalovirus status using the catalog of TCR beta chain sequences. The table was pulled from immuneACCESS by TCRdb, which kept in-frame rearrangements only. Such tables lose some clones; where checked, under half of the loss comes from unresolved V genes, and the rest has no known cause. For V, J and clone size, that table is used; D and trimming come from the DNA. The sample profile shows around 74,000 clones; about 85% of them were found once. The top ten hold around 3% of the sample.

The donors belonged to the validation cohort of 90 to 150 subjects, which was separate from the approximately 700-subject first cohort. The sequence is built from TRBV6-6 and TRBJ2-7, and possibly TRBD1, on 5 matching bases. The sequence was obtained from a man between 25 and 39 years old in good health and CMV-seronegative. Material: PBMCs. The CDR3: CASSYSIQGHEQYV. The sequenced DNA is TGTGCCAGCAGTTACTCGATTCAGGGCCACGAGCAGTACGTC.